This T cell receptor beta chain was identified in a study of blood T cells in healthy people across ages. Study-level results: The long-lived group displayed more naive CD4+ cells, plus higher diversity, than the aged donors did.

On this clonotype itself: The antigen is unknown.

The extraction recovered at least 5.5 micrograms of total RNA per sample. Together with a sample-barcoded 5' primer, a J-beta primer mix was included in a second PCR lasting about 6 to 11 cycles. From each sample, at least 2.5 million paired-end reads containing CDR3 were obtained. TCRdb analysed the 5' RACE reads with MiXCR anew, one entry per CDR3 protein. The sample contains 700,000 to 800,000 distinct CDR3 sequences, roughly 47% of which appear only once. The CDR3 totals 15 residues. Germline loops: CDR1 SGDLS, CDR2 YYNGEE. Germline trimming cut 5 bases from V and 3 bases from J; bases unmatched to any gene: 9.

Sequencing used blood. The V gene is TRBV9, the J gene TRBJ2-5; 8 bases match TRBD2. This clonotype was sampled from a woman aged 55-69 years in good health. The CDR3 DNA sequence: TGTGCCAGCAGGCCAACCGGGACTAGAGAAGAGACCCAGTACTTC. Translating gives CASRPTGTREETQYF.